Each of the 4 T cell receptor beta chains below was sequenced from the same sample in a study of blood T cell repertoires in COVID-19. The assay was immunoSEQ multiplex PCR, and TCRdb's table has in-frame clones only and misses some. The data contain about 370,000 clones, more than 80% of them singletons. Sequencing was performed on peripheral blood. These receptors were collected from a woman in her twenties or thirties with COVID-19, enrolled during active disease.

This chain connects TRBV6-6 to TRBJ1-2; TRBD1 matches 8 bases. Trimming took 6 bases from V and 8 from J; bases not matched to a gene: 11. The CDR3 consists of 14 residues. Germline CDR1 is MNHNY and CDR2 is SVGAGI (reference sequence). In DNA, the CDR3 is TGTGCCAGCAGCACTTCGGCAGGGGGCGCCGGCTACACCTTC. Translation: CASSTSAGGAGYTF.

This chain's CDR3 is CASSWAGRNEKLFF. The CDR3 DNA sequence: TGTGCCAGCAGTTGGGCAGGGAGGAATGAAAAACTGTTTTTT. This rearrangement joins TRBV27 to TRBJ1-4; tentatively, D is TRBD1 (5 bases). In germline, CDR1 is MNHEY, CDR2 SMNVEV (reference sequence). This CDR3 has 14 residues. V lost 4 bases, J lost 5 bases, and 11 bases lay in between. The full variable domain, its missing parts supplied by reference TRBV27 and TRBJ1-4, is EAQVTQNPRYLITVTGKKLTVTCSQNMNHEYMSWYRQDPGLGLRQIYYSMNVEVTDKGDVPEGYKVSRKEKRNFPLILESPSPNQTSLYFCASSWAGRNEKLFFGSGTQLSVL.

J is TRBJ2-3 and V is TRBV19, with a tentative D call TRBD2 (5 bases). Germline lookup yields CDR1 LNHDA and CDR2 SQIVND (reference sequence). Trimming stripped 6 bases from V and 3 bases from J, with 16 bases between. The CDR3 is 15 amino acids. Here the CDR3 reads CASSRTHEETDTQYF. DNA for the CDR3: TGTGCCAGTAGCAGGACTCACGAAGAAACAGATACGCAGTATTTT.

This sequence joins TRBV6-6 and TRBJ1-1, with D perhaps TRBD1 (5 bases). Between the trimmed V and J ends, which lost 7 bases and 6 bases, there was a span of 12 bases. Germline V gene sequence: CDR1 MNHNY, CDR2 SVGAGI (reference sequence). CDR3 length: 12 amino acids. The DNA of the CDR3 is TGTGCCAGCACGACGGGGGGAGCTGAAGCTTTCTTT. The encoded protein is CASTTGGAEAFF.